This is a list of T cell receptor beta chains from one sample in a study of OX40 agonist ivuxolimab in advanced cancers. Produced via immunoSEQ multiplex PCR; TCRdb's table is partial and in-frame only. Here the sample spans about 61,000 clones, 65% to 90% being singletons. Specimen: CD4+ or CD8+ T cells sorted from blood, collected in a trial of the OX40 agonist ivuxolimab. The receptors here all came from an adult with an advanced solid tumor such as melanoma, head and neck, liver or kidney cancer. CDR3s include the opening cysteine and the closing phenylalanine or tryptophan.

V,J,CDR3
TRBV6-5,TRBJ2-1,CASSRQGYNEQFF
TRBV19,TRBJ2-1,CASSTARRGGEQFF
TRBV30,TRBJ1-1,CAWSVDHRGTEAFF
TRBV7-8,TRBJ2-3,CASSPGQSTDTQYF
TRBV18,TRBJ1-5,CASSPGTPGNQPQHF
TRBV4-3,TRBJ2-3,CASSHGGGQGDTQYF
TRBV6-5,TRBJ1-2,CASRDRDIENGYTF
TRBV29-1,TRBJ2-2,CSVEQGTGELFF
TRBV7-6,TRBJ1-1,CASSLLNTEAFF
TRBV30,TRBJ1-1,CAWSVSGVNTEAFF
TRBV11-2,TRBJ1-2,CASSSQGTVYGYTF
TRBV6-5,TRBJ1-1,CASSDRGNTEAFF
TRBV7-8,TRBJ1-1,CASLQARVMNTEAFF
TRBV2,TRBJ2-7,CASAVSYEQYF
TRBV19,TRBJ1-1,CASRTWAAGMNTEAFF
TRBV7-9,TRBJ2-1,CASSLGSGTSGYNEQFF
TRBV7-8,TRBJ2-7,CASSRLDSAGRYYEQYF
TRBV6-1,TRBJ2-5,CASSDSGGQETQYF
TRBV11-1,TRBJ2-7,CASSRGQGAYEQYF
TRBV2,TRBJ1-5,CASGGGGPQSEPQHF
TRBV27,TRBJ2-2,CASSWTARGTGELFF